This T cell receptor (beta chain) was obtained from a study of cytotoxic CD8 clonotypes in ibrutinib-treated CLL. Study summary: The patients, under 13 relapsed/refractory and roughly 15 treatment-naive, included 17 who were IGHV unmutated.

Looked up from germline, CDR1 is MGHRA and CDR2 is YSYEKL. V dropped 5 bases and J dropped 7 bases, with 23 bases sitting between them. The CDR3 is 16 amino acids. Libraries were prepared by immunoSEQ multiplex PCR; TCRdb keeps only in-frame clonotypes and omits some of them. The table shows around 40,000 clones, with 71% occurring only once. This clone was recorded only once. This specimen consisted of PBMCs, obtained at disease progression, from a patient treated with ibrutinib. The clonotype was recovered from a human donor with chronic lymphocytic leukemia. The gene calls are TRBV4-1 and TRBJ1-1, with D perhaps TRBD1 (6 bases). The CDR3 DNA reads TGCGCCAGCAGCTCACAGACTAACAGGGAGGTGGGTGAAGCTTTCTTT. Protein sequence: CASSSQTNREVGEAFF.